The next 20 T cell receptor beta chains were all read from a single sample in a study of metastatic and nonmetastatic thyroid tumors. No patient received treatment before thyroid surgery. MiXCR was used by TCRdb to re-call the PCR reads. The table lists around 12,000 clones, about 37% of them singletons. Sequencing was carried out using tumor tissue. These TCRs come from a female donor with papillary thyroid cancer or a benign thyroid nodule (not recorded which). Some clones in this sample may be carry-over from other donors' samples.

This clone appeared a few times. The V gene is TRBV7-9, the J gene TRBJ2-5, with D hard to call. The CDR3 totals 11 residues. Trimming left V 2 bases short and J 2 bases short, with 0 bases between. CDR1 is SEHNR, CDR2 FQNEAQ, per germline (reference sequence). CDR3 loop: CASSLQETQYF. The CDR3 region has the DNA TGTGCCAGCAGCTTACAAGAGACCCAGTACTTC.

The J gene is TRBJ1-6, the V gene TRBV20-1, with D possibly TRBD1 on 5 matching bases. The CDR3 has 16 amino acids. Trimming shortened V by 2 bases and J by 8 bases, and 19 bases separated the two germline ends. The germline V gene encodes CDR1 DFQATT and CDR2 SNEGSKA (reference sequence). The CDR3 reads CSARTGLLGAYSPLHF. CDR3 nucleotides: TGCAGTGCTAGAACAGGCTTATTAGGCGCTTATTCACCCCTCCACTTT.

The genes are TRBV30 and TRBJ2-7; D is undetermined. The CDR3 is made up of 12 amino acids. Trimming shortened V by 2 bases and J by 1 base, and 6 bases separated the two germline ends. From germline, CDR1 is GTSNPN and CDR2 SVGIG (reference sequence). The CDR3 DNA is TGTGCCTGGAGTAGAGGTTCCTACGAGCAGTACTTC. Encoded protein: CAWSRGSYEQYF.

This clone was seen only a few times. This chain links TRBV6-2 or TRBV6-3 with TRBJ1-2; perhaps TRBD1 as D (5 bases). V was cut by 2 bases and J by 4 bases, with 17 bases left in between. The CDR3 covers 16 residues. The germline V gene encodes CDR1 MNHEY and CDR2 SVGEGT. Written as DNA, the CDR3 is TGTGCCAGCAGTTACGTAGACAGAATTGAGGGCTATGGCTACACCTTC. This translates into CASSYVDRIEGYGYTF.

The rearrangement links TRBV30 to TRBJ2-6, with 10 bases aligning to TRBD1. The CDR3 has 17 residues. Germline V gene data show CDR1 as GTSNPN and CDR2 as SVGIG (reference sequence). The J segment lost 0 bases and the V segment lost 6 bases, leaving 8 bases of the junction unmatched. In DNA, the CDR3 is TGTGCCTGCCTGCCGGGACAGGGGTTCTCTGGGGCCAACGTCCTGACTTTC. Translation: CACLPGQGFSGANVLTF.

This clone was seen a few times. This chain connects TRBV6-6 to TRBJ2-2, with 8 positions matching TRBD1. The V gene's germline CDR1 is MNHNY and CDR2 SVGAGI (reference sequence). The CDR3 totals 17 residues. V shed 1 base, J shed 4 bases, and the junction held 8 bases outside the gene matches. The CDR3 loop is CASSYFPRGPSTGELFF. The CDR3 DNA reads TGTGCCAGCAGTTACTTTCCCAGGGGGCCTAGCACCGGGGAGCTGTTTTTT.

This clone was counted a few times. This chain connects TRBV6-2 or TRBV6-3 to TRBJ1-2; 8 nucleotides line up with TRBD1. From germline, CDR1 is MNHEY and CDR2 SVGEGT. Losses at the gene ends were 0 bases for V and 8 bases for J; bases not matched to a gene: 8. CDR3 length: 15 residues. The CDR3 DNA sequence: TGTGCCAGCAGTTACTCGGGTCAGGGGGCGCGAGGCTACACCTTC. It codes for CASSYSGQGARGYTF.

This clone was found a few times. CDR3 in DNA: TGTGCCAGCAGTTCCTCCGACGGCGCCTACAATGAGCAGTTCTTC. This gives the protein CASSSSDGAYNEQFF. This chain joins TRBV28 and TRBJ2-1; D is ambiguous. V was shortened by 4 bases and J by 2 bases, with 12 bases between the two germline ends. The CDR3 covers 15 residues. Germline values: CDR1 MDHEN, CDR2 SYDVKM.

This clone was counted only a few times. J is TRBJ1-5 and V is TRBV6-1, with D unresolved. This CDR3 is 16 amino acids long. V lost 7 bases to trimming and J lost 2 bases, with 18 bases between them. Germline V lookup: CDR1 MNHNS, CDR2 SASEGT. The CDR3 region is CASTMEGTTRNQPQHF. The CDR3 DNA reads as TGTGCCAGCACGATGGAGGGAACCACTCGCAATCAGCCCCAGCATTTT.

V gene TRBV7-3 combines with J gene TRBJ2-1; TRBD2 matches at 7 bases. With V trimmed by 4 bases and J by 7 bases, 10 bases remained unmatched. Germline assignment: CDR1 SGHTA and CDR2 FQGTGA. The CDR3 contains 15 residues. The CDR3 bases are TGTGCCAGCAGCTCCCTGGCGGGAGATTATAATGAGCAGTTCTTC. Protein: CASSSLAGDYNEQFF.

This chain joins TRBV5-1 and TRBJ1-4, with 8 bases lining up with TRBD1. The CDR3 spans 17 residues. CDR1 is SGHRS, CDR2 YFSETQ, per germline. After removal of 2 bases from V and 3 bases from J, the junction contained 9 bases not matched to a gene. DNA for the CDR3: TGCGCCAGCAGCTTTGAGGGCAGGGGGCCGGCTAATGAAAAACTGTTTTTT. Its translation: CASSFEGRGPANEKLFF.

This chain joins TRBV13 and TRBJ1-3; no clear D. V lost 7 bases to trimming and J lost 4 bases, with 11 bases between them. The germline gives CDR1 PRHDT, CDR2 FYEKMQ (reference sequence). This CDR3 is 13 amino acids long. The CDR3 coding sequence is TGTGCCAGCATCCCTGAGGACGGAAACACCATATATTTT. It specifies CASIPEDGNTIYF.

This clone was observed a few times. The chain recombines TRBV28 with TRBJ1-2; D is possibly TRBD1 (6 bases). The V end was cut by 7 bases, the J end by 2 bases, with 11 bases between. The CDR3 spans 13 residues. The germline V gene encodes CDR1 MDHEN and CDR2 SYDVKM. The CDR3 bases are TGTGCCAGCACCCGAACAGGGAACTATGGCTACACCTTC. Its protein is CASTRTGNYGYTF.

The V call is TRBV6-1, the J call TRBJ2-1, with a tentative D call TRBD2 (6 bases). CDR1 is MNHNS, CDR2 SASEGT, per germline. Trimming took 8 bases from V and 2 from J, leaving 13 bases between them. This CDR3 has 14 residues. The CDR3 loop is CASGRRTAYNEQFF. The CDR3 DNA reads TGTGCCAGCGGGAGGAGAACCGCCTACAATGAGCAGTTCTTC.

This clone occurred once. The rearrangement joins TRBV20-1 to TRBJ2-3, with D possibly matching TRBD2 (5 bases). V dropped 1 base and J dropped 6 bases, with 11 bases sitting between them. Germline V gives CDR1 DFQATT, CDR2 SNEGSKA (reference sequence). The CDR3 runs to 13 residues. CDR3 residues: CSARGPGKDTQYF. In DNA form, the CDR3 reads TGCAGTGCTAGAGGGCCCGGGAAGGATACGCAGTATTTT.

The chain is built from TRBV6-1 and TRBJ1-2; TRBD1 agrees at 9 bases. Trimming at V came to 8 bases and at J to 6 bases, leaving 4 bases not matched to a gene. The germline CDR1 and CDR2 sequences are MNHNS and SASEGT. This CDR3 has 12 amino acids. The CDR3 DNA is TGTGCCAGCTATCGGGACAGGGATGGCTACACCTTC. This translates into CASYRDRDGYTF.

This clone was counted only a few times. The chain couples TRBV6-1 to TRBJ1-2; maybe TRBD1 (6 bases). CDR3 length: 14 residues. V gave up 5 bases and J gave up 7 bases, with 17 bases separating them. CDR1 and CDR2 from the germline V gene are MNHNS and SASEGT. The CDR3 loop is CASSPQGGNRGYTF. In nucleotides, the CDR3 is TGTGCCAGCAGTCCCCAAGGGGGGAATCGTGGCTACACCTTC.

This clone was seen repeatedly, ten times or more. This may arise from a read error, as a much more abundant clone is one base away. The CDR3 reads CASSSTLSGHTDTQYF. CDR3 nucleotides: TGTGCCAGCAGTTCGACTCTTAGCGGACACACAGATACGCAGTACTTT. This chain uses TRBV12-3 or TRBV12-4 with TRBJ2-3; D is perhaps TRBD2 (6 bases). This CDR3 is built from 16 residues.

In this sample, this clone is medium-sized (0.01 to 0.1%). Other DNA sequences of this sample code for an identical CDR3. This chain connects TRBV7-2 to TRBJ1-1; TRBD1 might be the D (5 bases). V lost 3 bases and J 5 bases, leaving 16 bases between the germline ends. Germline V gives CDR1 SGHTA, CDR2 FQGNSA. The CDR3 covers 15 residues. The CDR3 nucleotides are TGTGCCAGCAGCTTCCCTCCCGGGCGGGGGACTGAAGCTTTCTTT. It yields the protein CASSFPPGRGTEAFF.

Concerning this clone: The junction shows a germline mismatch at one end, possibly a read error. This sequence joins TRBV4-1 and TRBJ1-1; the D gene is possibly TRBD1 (6 bases). The V gene's germline CDR1 is MGHRA and CDR2 YSYEKL. The CDR3 is 15 amino acids. Written as DNA, the CDR3 is TGCGCCAGCAGCCAAGGAGGGAATAGGGACACAGAAGCTTTCTTT. Amino acids: CASSQGGNRDTEAFF.